The 18 T cell receptor beta chains in this list originate from one sample, sequenced in a study of glioma-infiltrating T cells after dendritic cell vaccination. Time point here: after dendritic cell vaccination, including at tumor progression/relapse. Method: immunoSEQ multiplex PCR; TCRdb's copy keeps in-frame clones and lacks some. The table includes tens of thousands of clones, 70% to 90% detected once. The sample consisted of blood, taken after dendritic cell vaccination. The receptor source for this set is a human donor with glioblastoma.

Many counts were recorded for this clone. V gene TRBV7-6 combines with J gene TRBJ2-1; 7 bases are shared with TRBD2. Germline-derived CDR1 and CDR2 are SGHVS and FNYEAQ. The CDR3 runs to 14 residues. V gave up 3 bases and J gave up 4 bases; unmatched junction bases: 3. The CDR3 nucleotides read TGTGCCAGCAGCTTCTCAGCGGGGTACAATGAGCAGTTCTTC. Encoded protein: CASSFSAGYNEQFF.

The J gene is TRBJ2-1, the V gene TRBV4-1, with 8 bases that match TRBD2. Germline CDR1 MGHRA, CDR2 YSYEKL. This CDR3 contains 12 residues. V lost 8 bases and J lost 4; bases outside the gene matches: 1. CDR3 region: CASRGGYNEQFF. Written as DNA, the CDR3 is TGCGCCAGCCGGGGGGGTTACAATGAGCAGTTCTTC.

The rearrangement uses TRBV19 and TRBJ1-2; maybe TRBD1 (6 bases). The CDR3 covers 13 residues. The germline gives CDR1 LNHDA, CDR2 SQIVND (reference sequence). Trimming left V 7 bases short and J 10 bases short, with 19 bases between. The CDR3 DNA is TGTGCCAGTATGCGAATACCGGGACAAGCCTACACCTTC. Amino acid sequence: CASMRIPGQAYTF.

This sequence joins TRBV6-1 and TRBJ2-5; TRBD1 is a possible D gene (6 bases). Trimming stripped 6 bases from V and 5 bases from J, with 16 bases between. This CDR3 contains 14 residues. The V gene's germline CDR1 is MNHNS and CDR2 SASEGT. The CDR3 region is CASSSQGIVETQYF. For the CDR3, the DNA is TGTGCCAGCAGCTCTCAGGGGATCGTGGAGACCCAGTACTTC.

V is TRBV21-1 and J is TRBJ1-2; TRBD1 was called by the table and not checked on the DNA. TRBV21-1 is labeled a pseudogene. The CDR3 loop spans 15 amino acids. The CDR3 DNA reads as TGTGCCAGCAGCCCCCGGACAGGGCGCGGTAATGGCTACACCTTC. Its protein is CASSPRTGRGNGYTF.

This clone was counted once. The DNA for the CDR3 is TGTGCCAGCAGTTTGGGGGGAGCGGGGGAGACCCAGTACTTC. Translation: CASSLGGAGETQYF. The chain joins TRBV27 to TRBJ2-5, with 7 bases lining up with TRBD2. Germline values: CDR1 MNHEY, CDR2 SMNVEV (reference sequence). This CDR3 is built from 14 residues. Unmatched junction bases numbered 6, after V lost 3 bases and J lost 5 bases.

The rearrangement links TRBV7-9 to TRBJ1-2; tentative D call: TRBD1 (5 bases). Trimming cost V 1 base and J 2 bases, with 17 bases left between them. The CDR3 covers 17 residues. Germline CDR1 reads SEHNR; CDR2 reads FQNEAQ (reference sequence). Written as DNA, the CDR3 is TGTGCCAGCAGCTTAGTTCTGGGGTCAGGGCCAAACTATGGCTACACCTTC. This translates into CASSLVLGSGPNYGYTF. Full variable domain (rest looked up from reference TRBV7-9 and TRBJ1-2): DTGVSQNPRHKITKRGQNVTFRCDPISEHNRLYWYRQTLGQGPEFLTYFQNEAQLEKSRLLSDRFSAERPKGSFSTLEIQRTEQGDSAMYLCASSLVLGSGPNYGYTFGSGTRLTVV.

This CDR3 is CASSRSAGGGIYEQYV. The DNA for the CDR3 is TGTGCCAGCAGCCGATCCGCGGGAGGGGGGATCTACGAGCAGTACGTC. This chain joins TRBV7-2 and TRBJ2-7, with TRBD2 identical over 9 bases. The germline V gene encodes CDR1 SGHTA and CDR2 FQGNSA. V shed 5 bases, J shed 3 bases, and the junction held 11 bases outside the gene matches. There are 16 residues in the CDR3.

The chain uses TRBV7-6 and TRBJ2-1; D remains ambiguous. The ends were cut back, 4 bases at V and 9 bases at J, with 19 bases in the middle. The CDR3 runs 15 residues. CDR1 is SGHVS, CDR2 FNYEAQ, per germline. CDR3 residues: CASSSNPGSLGEQFF. As DNA, the CDR3 is TGTGCCAGCAGCTCAAATCCCGGGTCTTTAGGTGAGCAGTTCTTC.

The J gene is TRBJ2-2, the V gene TRBV2; TRBD1 aligns across 8 bases. V gave up 3 bases and J gave up 5 bases; unmatched junction bases: 5. This CDR3 is built from 15 residues. The germline gives CDR1 SNHLY, CDR2 FYNNEI. The CDR3 is CASSEGRGRTGELFF. The CDR3 DNA reads TGTGCCAGCAGTGAGGGCAGGGGGCGAACCGGGGAGCTGTTTTTT.

CDR3 amino acids: CATSVSGPKNIQYF. CDR3 bases: TGTGCCACTTCTGTTTCAGGCCCAAAAAACATTCAGTACTTC. The V call is TRBV19, the J call TRBJ2-4; no firm D call. V dropped 10 bases and J dropped 4 bases, with 17 bases sitting between them. CDR1 and CDR2 (germline): LNHDA, SQIVND (reference sequence). The CDR3 has 14 residues.

The gene calls are TRBV20-1 and TRBJ2-3; D call uncertain. The CDR3 sequence is 11 residues long. Looked up from germline, CDR1 is DFQATT and CDR2 is SNEGSKA (reference sequence). Trimming stripped 6 bases from V and 9 bases from J, with 13 bases between. This CDR3 is CSARPGQTQYF. As DNA, the CDR3 is TGCAGTGCCCGGCCGGGTCAGACGCAGTATTTT.

Only one count was recorded for this clone. This chain connects TRBV6-1 to TRBJ1-2, with TRBD1 as a possible D gene (5 bases). V was shortened by 7 bases and J by 3 bases, with 12 bases between the two germline ends. CDR3 length: 13 residues. The V gene's germline CDR1 is MNHNS and CDR2 SASEGT. The CDR3 region is CASTRETDYGYTF. DNA for the CDR3: TGTGCCAGCACCCGGGAGACAGACTATGGCTACACCTTC.

This chain links TRBV5-1 with TRBJ1-2; 8 positions agree with TRBD1. CDR1 is SGHRS, CDR2 YFSETQ, per germline. V was clipped by 4 bases and J by 8 bases; unmatched bases: 10. CDR3 size: 14 residues. The CDR3 is CASSENQGALGYTF. The CDR3 DNA is TGCGCCAGCAGCGAAAACCAGGGGGCATTAGGCTACACCTTC.

The chain links TRBV29-1 to TRBJ2-3; 9 bases line up with TRBD2. Germline CDR1 SQVTM, CDR2 ANQGSEA. This CDR3 has 16 amino acids. V shed 6 bases, J shed 5 bases, and the junction held 15 bases outside the gene matches. CDR3 sequence (DNA): TGCAGCGTCGGGCTGGTGGGGGCGGGAGGGCGAGATACGCAGTATTTT. It specifies CSVGLVGAGGRDTQYF.

J is TRBJ2-3 and V is TRBV10-3; TRBD1 agrees at 7 bases. CDR1 and CDR2 from the germline V gene are ENHRY and SYGVKD. V was pared by 6 bases and J by 0 bases, with 6 bases of the junction left unmatched. The CDR3 is 15 amino acids. CDR3 coding DNA: TGTGCCATCAGCGTCGGACAGGTTAGCACAGATACGCAGTATTTT. Its protein is CAISVGQVSTDTQYF.

The chain links TRBV14 to TRBJ2-7, with a tentative D call TRBD1 (7 bases). Germline loops: CDR1 SGHDN, CDR2 FVKESK. V lost 7 bases, J lost 2 bases, and 15 bases lay in between. The CDR3 consists of 14 residues. This chain's CDR3 is CASTEGRGTYEQYF. CDR3 sequence (DNA): TGTGCCAGCACGGAGGGCAGGGGGACCTACGAGCAGTACTTC.

The chain links TRBV6-4 to TRBJ1-6; 7 bases map to TRBD1. This CDR3 contains 14 residues. V dropped 8 bases and J dropped 9; count of bases not matched to a gene: 10. Looked up from germline, CDR1 is MRHNA and CDR2 is SNTAGT. The CDR3 DNA is TGTGCCAGCCGAAACACAGGGGCGGCTTCACCCCTCCACTTT. Encoded protein: CASRNTGAASPLHF.